These 18 T cell receptor beta chains were all obtained from the same sample, sequenced in a study of monozygotic twins with cystic fibrosis. Profiled with immunoSEQ multiplex PCR; TCRdb holds only in-frame clones, not every one. The sample lists 15,000 to 25,000 clones; about 90% were seen once. Sequencing used blood. These receptors originate from a girl aged 2-10 years with cystic fibrosis.

The V gene is TRBV20-1, the J gene TRBJ1-2; D is unresolved. V lost 6 bases, J lost 4 bases, and 9 bases lay in between. Germline CDR1 reads DFQATT; CDR2 reads SNEGSKA (reference sequence). CDR3 length: 11 amino acids. The CDR3 protein is CSAGSLYGYTF. DNA of the CDR3: TGCAGTGCGGGCAGCCTCTATGGCTACACCTTC.

CDR3 sequence (DNA): TGCGCCAGCAGCTTGGGGGCCGGGTGGCCATCGACAGCCACAGATACGCAGTATTTT. Encoded protein: CASSLGAGWPSTATDTQYF. The chain combines TRBV5-1 with TRBJ2-3; TRBD1 might be the D (5 bases). Between the trimmed V and J ends, which lost 0 bases and 2 bases, there was a span of 22 bases. Germline CDR1 and CDR2: SGHRS and YFSETQ. CDR3 length: 19 amino acids.

This clone was seen a few times. The rearrangement links TRBV30 to TRBJ1-1; 7 bases fit TRBD1. The germline CDR1 and CDR2 sequences are GTSNPN and SVGIG (reference sequence). J lost 1 base, V lost 2 bases, and 1 base had no gene match. The CDR3 extends over 13 amino acids. The CDR3 sequence: CAWSPGGNTEAFF. The CDR3 nucleotides are TGTGCCTGGAGTCCAGGGGGGAACACTGAAGCTTTCTTT.

CDR3: CASSEGDGSRGYTF. CDR3 sequence (DNA): TGTGCCAGCAGTGAAGGCGACGGATCTCGGGGCTACACCTTC. This chain joins TRBV6-1 and TRBJ1-2; D remains unclear. Per germline, CDR1 MNHNS and CDR2 SASEGT. Trimming removed 1 base from V and 8 bases from J, with 14 bases in between. This CDR3 comprises 14 residues.

The chain has TRBV19 and TRBJ2-1; 9 positions match TRBD2. The V gene's germline CDR1 is LNHDA and CDR2 SQIVND (reference sequence). This CDR3 has 14 amino acids. J lost 4 bases, V lost 7 bases, and 5 bases had no gene match. The CDR3 spells CASNSGSRYNEQFF. CDR3 nucleotide sequence: TGTGCCAGTAATAGCGGGAGTCGATACAATGAGCAGTTCTTC.

The rearrangement uses TRBV5-6 and TRBJ2-3, with D unclear. V lost 3 bases and J lost 6, with 8 bases in between. The germline V gene encodes CDR1 SGHDT and CDR2 YYEEEE. This CDR3 spans 12 amino acids. The CDR3 DNA reads TGTGCCAGCAGCTGGGTCGAGGATACGCAGTATTTT. It is translated as CASSWVEDTQYF.

This sequence joins TRBV7-8 and TRBJ1-1; no definite D call. Germline V CDR1 and CDR2: SGHVS, FQNEAQ. Trimming shortened V by 3 bases and J by 8 bases, and 16 bases separated the two germline ends. The CDR3 totals 14 residues. The CDR3 region is CASSLDHTRREAFF. As DNA, the CDR3 is TGTGCCAGCAGCTTGGACCATACCCGGCGGGAAGCTTTCTTT.

The chain is built from TRBV18 and TRBJ2-7; D tentatively fits TRBD1 or TRBD2 (5 bases each). Trimming stripped 5 bases from V and 2 bases from J, with 16 bases between. The CDR3 loop spans 15 amino acids. In germline, CDR1 is KGHSH, CDR2 LQKENI. Written as DNA, the CDR3 is TGTGCCAGCTCAGATTCCGGGACCCAGGCCTACGAGCAGTACTTC. This gives the protein CASSDSGTQAYEQYF.

The chain has TRBV4-1 and TRBJ1-2; TRBD1 agrees at 8 bases. The V segment lost 0 bases and the J segment 5 bases; nucleotides outside the gene matches: 5. The V gene's germline CDR1 is MGHRA and CDR2 YSYEKL. This CDR3 is built from 15 residues. CDR3 sequence: CASSQDLGQGYGYTF. In nucleotides, the CDR3 is TGCGCCAGCAGCCAAGATCTAGGACAGGGTTATGGCTACACCTTC.

The gene calls are TRBV6-6 and TRBJ1-1; 8 bases are shared with TRBD1. With V trimmed by 5 bases and J by 6 bases, 11 bases remained unmatched. The CDR3 has 15 residues. Germline V gene sequence: CDR1 MNHNY, CDR2 SVGAGI (reference sequence). Here the CDR3 DNA reads TGTGCCAGCAGTCCTGGACAGGGTATGTTTTCTGAAGCTTTCTTT. It is translated as CASSPGQGMFSEAFF.

This chain uses TRBV29-1 with TRBJ1-2; unclear D gene. V dropped 4 bases and J dropped 2 bases, with 20 bases sitting between them. This CDR3 comprises 16 residues. The germline V gene has CDR1 SQVTM and CDR2 ANQGSEA. CDR3 bases: TGCAGCGTTGCAGAACGGGCGGTAGCCCCCAACTATGGCTACACCTTC. As protein: CSVAERAVAPNYGYTF.

The rearrangement uses TRBV28 and TRBJ1-1; TRBD1 might be the D (6 bases). The CDR3 covers 14 residues. V lost 5 bases and J lost 7, with 17 bases in between. Germline CDR1 reads MDHEN; CDR2 reads SYDVKM. The CDR3 DNA is TGTGCCAGCAGTCCCCTCCCCGGGGGCGTTGAAGCTTTCTTT. It encodes CASSPLPGGVEAFF. The full variable domain, with the rest looked up from reference TRBV28 and TRBJ1-1, is DVKVTQSSRYLVKRTGEKVFLECVQDMDHENMFWYRQDPGLGLRLIYFSYDVKMKEKGDIPEGYSVSREKKERFSLILESASTNQTSMYLCASSPLPGGVEAFFGQGTRLTVV.

The chain carries TRBV6-1 and TRBJ2-1, with a possible D match to TRBD2 (5 bases). This CDR3 has 16 residues. The germline CDR1 and CDR2 sequences are MNHNS and SASEGT. Trimming left V 2 bases short and J 1 base short, with 12 bases between. The CDR3 bases are TGTGCCAGCAGTGAATTTGGGAGTAGATCCTACAATGAGCAGTTCTTC. Its protein is CASSEFGSRSYNEQFF.

V and J are TRBV7-9 and TRBJ2-7; tentative D call: TRBD2 (5 bases). The CDR3 is 11 residues long. Germline-derived CDR1 and CDR2 are SEHNR and FQNEAQ (reference sequence). Trimming removed 4 bases from V and 5 bases from J, with 6 bases in between. The CDR3 region has the DNA TGTGCCAGCAGCTCTAGCCACGAGCAGTACTTC. This encodes CASSSSHEQYF.

This chain uses TRBV10-3 with TRBJ1-2; no firm D call. V was cut by 11 bases and J by 0 bases, with 13 bases left in between. CDR3 length equals 13 residues. Germline V gene lookup returns CDR1 ENHRY and CDR2 SYGVKD. Here the CDR3 reads CAVRDEANYGYTF. DNA of the CDR3: TGTGCCGTTCGGGATGAGGCTAACTATGGCTACACCTTC.

The rearrangement joins TRBV6-5 to TRBJ1-2; 8 nucleotides align to TRBD1. Germline V CDR1 and CDR2: MNHEY, SVGAGI. Trimming took 5 bases from V and 2 from J; bases not matched to a gene: 4. The CDR3 sequence is 14 residues long. In DNA, the CDR3 is TGTGCCAGCAGTCGGGACAGGCCCAACTATGGCTACACCTTC. Translating gives CASSRDRPNYGYTF.

The chain couples TRBV7-2 to TRBJ1-3; no firm D call. Germline V lookup: CDR1 SGHTA, CDR2 FQGNSA. Trimming removed 2 bases at V and 4 bases at J, with 21 bases between. This CDR3 contains 18 residues. CDR3 region: CASSLRPNRGPNGNTIYF. The CDR3 coding sequence is TGTGCCAGCAGCTTAAGACCAAACAGAGGGCCCAACGGAAACACCATATATTTT. The variable domain in full, with the rest retrieved from reference TRBV7-2 and TRBJ1-3, is GAGVSQSPSNKVTEKGKDVELRCDPISGHTALYWYRQSLGQGLEFLIYFQGNSAPDKSGLPSDRFSAERTGGSVSTLTIQRTQQEDSAVYLCASSLRPNRGPNGNTIYFGEGSWLTVV.

J is TRBJ2-7 and V is TRBV5-4, with 7 positions matching TRBD2. V dropped 3 bases and J dropped 11; count of bases not matched to a gene: 8. The CDR3 loop spans 12 amino acids. Germline V gene lookup returns CDR1 SGHNT and CDR2 YYREEE (reference sequence). CDR3 DNA sequence: TGTGCCAGCAGCTACGAAGCGGGATCTAAGTACTTC. The encoded protein is CASSYEAGSKYF.